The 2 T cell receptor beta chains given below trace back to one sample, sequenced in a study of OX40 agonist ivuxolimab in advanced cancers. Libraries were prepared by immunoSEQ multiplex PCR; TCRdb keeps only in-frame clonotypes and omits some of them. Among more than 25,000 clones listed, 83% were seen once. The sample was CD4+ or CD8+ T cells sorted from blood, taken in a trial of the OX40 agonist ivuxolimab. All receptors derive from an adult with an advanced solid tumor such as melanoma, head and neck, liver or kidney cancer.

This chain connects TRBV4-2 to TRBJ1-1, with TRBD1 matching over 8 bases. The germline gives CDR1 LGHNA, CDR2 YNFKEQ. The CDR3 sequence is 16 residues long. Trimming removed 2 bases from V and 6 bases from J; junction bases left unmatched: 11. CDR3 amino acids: CASSQRLWDRSAEAFF. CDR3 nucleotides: TGTGCCAGCAGCCAAAGGTTGTGGGACAGGAGCGCTGAAGCTTTCTTT.

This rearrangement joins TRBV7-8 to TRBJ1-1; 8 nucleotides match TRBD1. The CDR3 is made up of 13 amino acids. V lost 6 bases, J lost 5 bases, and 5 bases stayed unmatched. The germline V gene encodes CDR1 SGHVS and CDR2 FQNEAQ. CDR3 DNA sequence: TGTGCCAGCAGAGGACAGGGAGGAACTGAAGCTTTCTTT. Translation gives CASRGQGGTEAFF.